Shown below are 27 T cell receptor beta chains from a single sample sequenced in a study of blood T cell repertoires in COVID-19. Some clones are missing from TCRdb's copy, which holds only in-frame ones; the method was immunoSEQ multiplex PCR. The table has 45,000 to 75,000 clones, about 91% seen once. The sequenced sample consisted of peripheral blood. These receptors originate from a man aged 55 to 70 with acute or convalescent COVID-19.

The chain uses TRBV7-3 and TRBJ1-6; TRBD1 matches 7 bases. CDR3 length: 16 amino acids. The ends lost 5 bases at V and 2 bases at J; junction bases unmatched: 6. Germline CDR1 reads SGHTA; CDR2 reads FQGTGA. The CDR3 region has the DNA TGTGCCAGCAGCGCTAACAGGGGAACCTATAATTCACCCCTCCACTTT. It encodes CASSANRGTYNSPLHF.

This clone occurred once. The J gene is TRBJ1-5, the V gene TRBV9; 10 bases map to TRBD1. The V gene end was trimmed by 6 bases and the J gene end by 3 bases; junction bases not matched to a gene: 9. Germline V CDR1 and CDR2: SGDLS, YYNGEE. CDR3 size: 16 residues. The CDR3 coding sequence is TGTGCCAGCATCGTGAGGGACAGGGGCATCAATCAGCCCCAGCATTTT. Translated: CASIVRDRGINQPQHF.

The chain combines TRBV19 with TRBJ2-7; D might be TRBD2 (5 bases). The CDR3 consists of 15 residues. Trimming left V 6 bases short and J 0 bases short, with 15 bases between. The germline gives CDR1 LNHDA, CDR2 SQIVND (reference sequence). In DNA form, the CDR3 reads TGTGCCAGTAGGGGTTGGGAGAGCGGCTCCTACGAGCAGTACTTC. Protein: CASRGWESGSYEQYF.

The chain recombines TRBV15 with TRBJ1-3; no clear D. The germline V gene encodes CDR1 LNHNV and CDR2 YYDKDF (reference sequence). V was pared by 7 bases and J by 1 base, with 8 bases between. The CDR3 spans 13 residues. Written as DNA, the CDR3 is TGTGCCACCACCGAGGGATCTGGAAACACCATATATTTT. This translates into CATTEGSGNTIYF.

This chain links TRBV28 with TRBJ2-7; 9 nucleotides match TRBD2. This CDR3 comprises 17 residues. Germline V gives CDR1 MDHEN, CDR2 SYDVKM. With 3 bases clipped from V and 2 bases from J, the junction kept 11 bases outside the gene matches. The CDR3 DNA reads as TGTGCCAGCAGTTTGGGGGTGCGCGGGAGGGTCCCCTACGAGCAGTACTTC. It codes for CASSLGVRGRVPYEQYF. The variable domain in full, completed from reference TRBV28 and TRBJ2-7, reads DVKVTQSSRYLVKRTGEKVFLECVQDMDHENMFWYRQDPGLGLRLIYFSYDVKMKEKGDIPEGYSVSREKKERFSLILESASTNQTSMYLCASSLGVRGRVPYEQYFGPGTRLTVT.

The chain carries TRBV18 and TRBJ2-7; TRBD1 matches at 9 bases. CDR3 size: 14 residues. Germline CDR1 and CDR2: KGHSH and LQKENI. V dropped 5 bases and J dropped 6; count of bases not matched to a gene: 8. The CDR3 nucleotides read TGTGCCAGCTCAAACCGGGACAGGGTAACCGAGCAGTACTTC. It yields the protein CASSNRDRVTEQYF.

This rearrangement joins TRBV5-1 to TRBJ1-4; D is perhaps TRBD1 (6 bases). In germline, CDR1 is SGHRS, CDR2 YFSETQ. CDR3 length: 14 amino acids. Between the trimmed V and J ends, which lost 7 bases and 5 bases, there was a span of 15 bases. The CDR3 DNA reads as TGCGCCAGCGGCGGTGGGGGCTCAAATGAAAAACTGTTTTTT. Translating gives CASGGGGSNEKLFF.

The rearrangement uses TRBV28 and TRBJ1-4; weak D call: TRBD1 (5 bases). V was trimmed by 5 bases and J by 5 bases, leaving 12 bases between them. In germline, CDR1 is MDHEN, CDR2 SYDVKM. The CDR3 contains 14 residues. The CDR3 sequence: CASSGGAPNEKLFF. The CDR3, as DNA: TGTGCCAGCAGTGGTGGGGCCCCAAATGAAAAACTGTTTTTT.

The chain joins TRBV5-1 to TRBJ2-1; 11 bases fit TRBD1. This CDR3 has 13 amino acids. The trim removed 4 bases at V and 9 bases at J, leaving 3 bases unmatched. CDR1 and CDR2 from the germline V gene are SGHRS and YFSETQ. CDR3 amino acids: CASSRTGGGEQFF. CDR3 DNA: TGCGCCAGCAGCCGGACAGGGGGCGGTGAGCAGTTCTTC.

The CDR3: CASSLSRDSAEGEQFF. The CDR3 coding sequence is TGTGCCAGCAGTTTATCGCGGGACTCGGCCGAGGGAGAGCAGTTCTTC. V gene TRBV28 combines with J gene TRBJ2-1, with D possibly TRBD2 on 6 matching bases. The CDR3 is 16 amino acids. With 1 base removed from V and 10 bases from J, the gap between germline ends came to 20 bases. The V gene's germline CDR1 is MDHEN and CDR2 SYDVKM.

The gene calls are TRBV6-5 and TRBJ1-4, with D hard to call. Between the trimmed V and J ends, which lost 6 bases and 2 bases, there was a span of 10 bases. The CDR3 contains 14 residues. CDR1 is MNHEY and CDR2 is SVGAGI in the germline V gene. In DNA form, the CDR3 reads TGTGCCAGCAGCCCCCGGAGGACTAATGAAAAACTGTTTTTT. This translates into CASSPRRTNEKLFF.

V usage is TRBV5-1 and J usage is TRBJ2-1, with 11 bases that match TRBD2. The CDR3 is made up of 15 amino acids. V dropped 0 bases and J dropped 4; count of bases not matched to a gene: 0. Germline V lookup: CDR1 SGHRS, CDR2 YFSETQ. The CDR3 bases are TGCGCCAGCAGCTTGGCTAGCGGGAGGTACAATGAGCAGTTCTTC. It is translated as CASSLASGRYNEQFF.

The rearrangement uses TRBV7-9 and TRBJ1-5, with TRBD1 identical over 11 bases. J was trimmed by 3 bases and V by 5 bases; bases with no gene match: 3. This CDR3 region has 15 residues. The germline CDR1 and CDR2 sequences are SEHNR and FQNEAQ (reference sequence). CDR3 DNA: TGTGCCAGCAGCGCGGGACAGGGGGACAATCAGCCCCAGCATTTT. Encoded protein: CASSAGQGDNQPQHF.

The chain employs TRBV27 and TRBJ2-1, with 8 nucleotides matching TRBD2. V trimming: 6 bases; J trimming: 7 bases; junction bases outside the gene matches: 8. Per germline, CDR1 MNHEY and CDR2 SMNVEV (reference sequence). The CDR3 runs 14 residues. CDR3 DNA sequence: TGTGCCAGCAGCGAGCGGGAGATTCGGAATGAGCAGTTCTTC. Its protein is CASSEREIRNEQFF.

The chain has TRBV4-1 and TRBJ1-3, with 8 bases that match TRBD1. The germline V gene has CDR1 MGHRA and CDR2 YSYEKL. The CDR3 totals 18 residues. The J segment lost 0 bases and the V segment lost 1 base, leaving 8 bases of the junction unmatched. The CDR3 DNA reads as TGCGCCAGCAGCCAAGGGCCAACAGGGGGACCCTCTGGAAACACCATATATTTT. Protein product: CASSQGPTGGPSGNTIYF.

Comments on this clone: Distinct nucleotide sequences in the sample also encode this CDR3. The J gene is TRBJ2-2, the V gene TRBV5-1; 10 nucleotides align to TRBD2. The CDR3 is 15 residues long. Germline CDR1 is SGHRS and CDR2 is YFSETQ. J gave up 5 bases and V 3 bases, and 4 bases lay outside the gene matches. CDR3 nucleotides: TGCGCCAGCAGCTCTAGCGGGAGTAATACCGGGGAGCTGTTTTTT. The encoded protein is CASSSSGSNTGELFF.

V and J are TRBV11-2 and TRBJ2-5, with D possibly matching TRBD1 (5 bases). This CDR3 comprises 16 residues. The V and J ends lost 0 bases and 5 bases respectively, with 16 bases between them. CDR1 is SGHAT and CDR2 is FQNNGV in the germline V gene. The CDR3 is CASSLDYSGIWETQYF. DNA for the CDR3: TGTGCCAGCAGCTTAGATTACTCAGGGATTTGGGAGACCCAGTACTTC.

The chain links TRBV5-1 to TRBJ2-7, with a tentative D call TRBD1 (7 bases). The CDR3 is 15 residues long. V lost 0 bases to trimming and J lost 6 bases, with 16 bases between them. Germline lookup yields CDR1 SGHRS and CDR2 YFSETQ. CDR3 coding DNA: TGCGCCAGCAGCTTGGCCGTAGGAGGGGGCGGCGAGCAGTACTTC. Translation gives CASSLAVGGGGEQYF. The complete variable domain, with remaining parts taken from reference TRBV5-1 and TRBJ2-7, reads KAGVTQTPRYLIKTRGQQVTLSCSPISGHRSVSWYQQTPGQGLQFLFEYFSETQRNKGNFPGRFSGRQFSNSRSEMNVSTLELGDSALYLCASSLAVGGGGEQYFGPGTRLTVT.

The chain has TRBV3-1 (or the pseudogene TRBV3-2) and TRBJ2-1; 9 nucleotides line up with TRBD2. Trimming removed 2 bases from V and 6 bases from J; junction bases left unmatched: 2. Germline CDR1 LGHDT, CDR2 YNNKEL (reference sequence). The CDR3 contains 14 residues. Here the CDR3 reads CASSQSSGSNEQFF. For the CDR3, the DNA is TGTGCCAGCAGCCAAAGTAGCGGGAGCAATGAGCAGTTCTTC.

The rearrangement links TRBV18 to TRBJ1-4; D may be TRBD1 (6 bases). The CDR3 covers 15 residues. Trimming took off 4 bases at V and 7 bases at J, with 16 bases between the two ends. Germline V CDR1 and CDR2: KGHSH, LQKENI. The DNA for the CDR3 is TGTGCCAGCTCACGGGTACAGGGTCTGGGTGAAAAACTGTTTTTT. Translated: CASSRVQGLGEKLFF.

CDR3 loop: CASRPSGTSFWGYTF. The DNA for the CDR3 is TGTGCCAGCAGGCCATCCGGGACTTCGTTTTGGGGCTACACCTTC. The V gene is TRBV6-6, the J gene TRBJ1-2, with a weak D call TRBD1 (5 bases). Trimming left V 6 bases short and J 8 bases short, with 22 bases between. The V gene's germline CDR1 is MNHNY and CDR2 SVGAGI (reference sequence). The CDR3 sequence is 15 residues long.

V and J are TRBV2 and TRBJ1-5, with 8 bases fitting TRBD1. Per the germline V gene, CDR1 is SNHLY and CDR2 is FYNNEI. The CDR3 totals 13 residues. Losses at the gene ends were 6 bases for V and 8 bases for J; bases not matched to a gene: 6. This chain's CDR3 is CASSSDRVKPQHF. The CDR3 DNA reads as TGTGCCAGCAGCTCGGACAGGGTTAAGCCCCAGCATTTT.

Concerning this clone: Given the absence of the conserved phenylalanine or tryptophan at the CDR3 end, a read error is likely. The DNA is omitted, as the CDR3 cannot be located on it reliably, and the CDR3 follows TCRdb's listing. V is TRBV30 and J is TRBJ1-2. Germline CDR1 reads GTSNPN; CDR2 reads SVGIG (reference sequence). The CDR3 has 9 amino acids, counting both end residues. CDR3: CAWSVHARG.

The J gene is TRBJ1-2, the V gene TRBV11-2; a possible D gene is TRBD1 (5 bases). CDR3 length: 13 amino acids. Trimming took off 5 bases at V and 7 bases at J, with 14 bases between the two ends. CDR1 and CDR2 from the germline V gene are SGHAT and FQNNGV. CDR3 in DNA: TGTGCCAGCAGCGTCGACAGAGATCGTGGCTACACCTTC. Protein product: CASSVDRDRGYTF.

V is TRBV30 and J is TRBJ1-2; D gene uncertain. CDR1 is GTSNPN and CDR2 is SVGIG in the germline V gene (reference sequence). Trimming removed 3 bases at V and 5 bases at J, with 16 bases between. The CDR3 is 14 residues long. CDR3 loop: CAWSLWQPGYGYTF. DNA of the CDR3: TGTGCCTGGAGCCTCTGGCAGCCGGGTTATGGCTACACCTTC.

This chain connects TRBV2 to TRBJ1-6; D unresolved. Per the germline V gene, CDR1 is SNHLY and CDR2 is FYNNEI. This CDR3 comprises 13 residues. The V end was cut by 5 bases, the J end by 10 bases, with 12 bases between. Written as DNA, the CDR3 is TGTGCCAGCAGTCAGGAATCGAAATCACCCCTCCACTTT. Translating gives CASSQESKSPLHF.

This chain connects TRBV14 to TRBJ2-7; 7 bases map to TRBD1. V dropped 4 bases and J dropped 0; count of bases not matched to a gene: 6. This CDR3 is built from 15 residues. Germline assignment: CDR1 SGHDN and CDR2 FVKESK. The CDR3, as DNA: TGTGCCAGCAGCCCTTTGACAGGGAACTCCTACGAGCAGTACTTC. Residues: CASSPLTGNSYEQYF.